A selection of T cell receptor beta chains follows, all from one sample in a study of cytomegalovirus exposure and HLA in healthy donors. Assay: immunoSEQ multiplex PCR; the TCRdb copy retains only in-frame clones and omits some. The data show 20,000 to 30,000 clones, approximately 70% seen once. The sequenced sample consisted of PBMCs. The receptors come from a woman aged 45-59 years in good health and CMV-seronegative. The CDR3 runs from the conserved cysteine through the conserved F or W. D genes are given only for firm matches. Not all rows give a size; the values are once, few, many and, for expanded clones, a class.

cdr3_length d_call j_call v_call clone_size cdr3_nt cdr3_aa
12 - TRBJ2-7 TRBV2 once TGTGCCAGCAGCCAGGGACTGTACGAGCAGTACTTC CASSQGLYEQYF
14 TRBD1 TRBJ1-2 TRBV15 - TGTGCCACCAGCAGAGAAGGACAGGGGCATGGCTACACCTTC CATSREGQGHGYTF
15 - TRBJ2-2 TRBV25-1 - TGTGCCAGCAGTGAAAGGAACAGGGGGGGCGGGGAGCTGTTTTTT CASSERNRGGGELFF
15 TRBD1 TRBJ1-4 TRBV5-6 - TGTGCCAGCAGCGGCACGACAGGGGCGAATGAAAAACTGTTTTTT CASSGTTGANEKLFF
12 - TRBJ1-4 TRBV29-1 few TGCAGCGTTTCGAGGATTAATGAAAAACTGTTTTTT CSVSRINEKLFF
13 - TRBJ2-6 TRBV19 - TGTGCCAGCCAAAACTCTGGGGCCAACGTCCTGACTTTC CASQNSGANVLTF
15 - TRBJ1-2 TRBV5-4 - TGTGCCAGCAGCATAAGCATGTCAGGGGACTATGGCTACACCTTC CASSISMSGDYGYTF
15 - TRBJ1-6 TRBV10-2 - TGCGCCAGCACCAGCGCGGAGGGATATAATTCACCCCTCCACTTT CASTSAEGYNSPLHF
14 TRBD2 TRBJ2-2 TRBV6-4 - TGTGCCAGCAGTAGCGGGAGTGAAGGCGGGGAGCTGTTTTTT CASSSGSEGGELFF
15 TRBD1 TRBJ1-5 TRBV7-2 - TGTGCCAGCAGCCATGACAGGGGGTACACTCAGCCCCAGCATTTT CASSHDRGYTQPQHF
13 - TRBJ2-1 TRBV6-5 - TGTGCCAGCACCAGCGGTTCCTACAATGAGCAGTTCTTC CASTSGSYNEQFF
13 - TRBJ2-7 TRBV7-2 - TGTGCCAGCAGCCCCTCCAGTGCCTACGAGCAGTACTTC CASSPSSAYEQYF
14 - TRBJ1-5 TRBV5-1 - TGCGCCAGCAGCTTGGAAGGGGACTCTCAGCCCCAGCATTTT CASSLEGDSQPQHF
17 TRBD1 TRBJ1-4 TRBV4-1 few TGCGCCAGCAGCCCAGGGACAGGGACATCTAGAAATGAAAAACTGTTTTTT CASSPGTGTSRNEKLFF
14 TRBD1 TRBJ2-7 TRBV4-1 - TGCGCCAGCCTGACCGGGACAGCAACGTACGAGCAGTACTTC CASLTGTATYEQYF
14 - TRBJ2-7 TRBV5-4 - TGTGCCAGCAGGTCCGACCGGAGGAGTAGCGAGCAGTACTTC CASRSDRRSSEQYF
12 - TRBJ1-2 TRBV15 - TGTGCCACCACTCCGGGAAGTCAGATCTACACCTTC CATTPGSQIYTF
15 - TRBJ1-1 TRBV7-9 once TGTGCCACCCTGGCCCTCGGACAGCCTAACACTGAAGCTTTCTTT CATLALGQPNTEAFF
15 TRBD1 TRBJ1-2 TRBV6-5 - TGTGCCAGCAGTCCCCAGTGGCAGGGGGCGGAAGGCTACACCTTC CASSPQWQGAEGYTF
15 - TRBJ1-3 TRBV5-1 - TGCGCCAGCAGCTTGTTAGGGGGCTCTGGAAACACCATATATTTT CASSLLGGSGNTIYF
16 TRBD1 TRBJ1-4 TRBV7-9 - TGTGCCAGCAGATCCGTCCCGGGACAGGGTAATGAAAAACTGTTTTTT CASRSVPGQGNEKLFF
15 - TRBJ1-2 TRBV6-1 - TGTGCCAGCAGGGCCGGGGGGAGTCCCAACTATGGCTACACCTTC CASRAGGSPNYGYTF
12 - TRBJ2-2 TRBV6-5 few TGTGCCAGCGGGCCAAGGCCCGGGGAGCTGTTTTTT CASGPRPGELFF
16 TRBD1 TRBJ2-1 TRBV5-4 - TGTGCCAGCAGCCGAAGCCGGGACAGCTCCTACAATGAGCAGTTCTTC CASSRSRDSSYNEQFF
12 - TRBJ1-4 TRBV28 - TGTGCCAGCCTGGAGGGAGGCGAAAAACTGTTTTTT CASLEGGEKLFF
13 - TRBJ1-2 TRBV2 - TGTGCCAGCACCGCAAACTCACGGGGTGGCTACACCTTC CASTANSRGGYTF
12 - TRBJ1-1 TRBV6-6 few TGTGCCAGCAGCCCGGTGAACACTGAAGCTTTCTTT CASSPVNTEAFF
11 - TRBJ2-5 TRBV20-1 - TGCAGTGCCCTGGAGCGGGAGACCCAGTACTTC CSALERETQYF
11 - TRBJ2-7 TRBV29-1 - TGCAGCGTTGGGCGGGCCGGCGAGCAGTACTTC CSVGRAGEQYF
16 TRBD1 TRBJ1-5 TRBV5-1 - TGCGCCAGCAGCCCGACAGGGTACCATAGCAATCAGCCCCAGCATTTT CASSPTGYHSNQPQHF
15 TRBD1 TRBJ1-1 TRBV5-4 once TGTGCCAGCAGCTTGGGAGGGACAGGGGGCACTGAAGCTTTCTTT CASSLGGTGGTEAFF
15 TRBD2 TRBJ2-7 TRBV6-1 - TGTGCCAGCAGGGTCCGACTAGCGGGAGTTAACGAGCAGTACTTC CASRVRLAGVNEQYF
15 - TRBJ1-2 TRBV7-8 once TGTGCCAGCAGCTTAGACAGCGGAGCTAACTATGGCTACACCTTC CASSLDSGANYGYTF
14 - TRBJ2-1 TRBV5-4 - TGTGCCAGCAGCTTGGGGGGAGGACCAAATGAGCAGTTCTTC CASSLGGGPNEQFF
16 TRBD2 TRBJ2-5 TRBV5-8 few TGTGCCAGCAGACCAGAGGCGGGAGTGTACCAAGAGACCCAGTACTTC CASRPEAGVYQETQYF
15 - TRBJ1-2 TRBV27 - TGTGCCAGCAGGATTGGGGACACCTCTAACTATGGCTACACCTTC CASRIGDTSNYGYTF
10 - TRBJ1-1 TRBV29-1 - TGCAGCGTGTTAAGGGGAGAAGCTTTCTTT CSVLRGEAFF
14 TRBD1 TRBJ1-4 TRBV28 - TGTGCCAGCAGTCCCGGGACAGGGGTAGAAAAACTGTTTTTT CASSPGTGVEKLFF
11 TRBD1 TRBJ1-2 TRBV29-1 - TGCAGCGGACAGGGGATAGGGGGCTACACCTTC CSGQGIGGYTF
19 - TRBJ1-5 TRBV7-8 - TGTGCCAGCAGCTTAGGGGTTAGGCGGGGGCGCGGTCGCAATCAGCCCCAGCATTTT CASSLGVRRGRGRNQPQHF
13 - TRBJ2-3 TRBV29-1 few TGCAGCGCCTCCCTCCAGCTAGCAGATACGCAGTATTTT CSASLQLADTQYF
13 - TRBJ2-7 TRBV29-1 few TGCAGCGGGACACAGGGTCTTGCCTACGAGCAGTACTTC CSGTQGLAYEQYF
14 TRBD2 TRBJ2-3 TRBV18 - TGTGCCAGCTCAACAGGACTAGTGGCAGATACGCAGTATTTT CASSTGLVADTQYF
14 TRBD1 TRBJ2-7 TRBV4-1 - TGCGCCAGCAGCCAGATCGACAGGGCGCACGAGCAGTACTTC CASSQIDRAHEQYF
19 - TRBJ2-7 TRBV2 few TGTGCCAGCAGTCCAACGGTTCTCACTTCGGACAGAAGCTCCTACGAGCAGTACTTC CASSPTVLTSDRSSYEQYF